This T cell receptor (beta chain) was identified in a study of T-cell memory formation after mild COVID-19. 5'RACE, which relied on constant-segment primers, yielded TCR alpha and TCR beta cDNA libraries carrying sample barcodes and UMIs. TCRdb re-called the 5' RACE reads with MiXCR, one entry per CDR3 protein. The sample lists around 470,000 distinct CDR3 sequences; 20% were seen once. This clonotype has a handful of counts. Its antigen is undetermined. Findings and limits, study-wide: SARS-CoV-2 specificity was not confirmed for second-wave clones peaking on day 37.

Trimming took 3 bases from V and 3 from J; bases not matched to a gene: 7. In germline, CDR1 is SGHTA, CDR2 FQGTGA. There are 16 residues in the CDR3. Sequenced sample: PBMCs or a T cell subset sorted from them (not recorded which). V is TRBV7-3 and J is TRBJ2-5; TRBD1 aligns across 10 bases. The clonotype comes from an adult woman who had mild COVID-19 (a few samples of this study predate the infection). Cell type and time point are not known. The CDR3, as DNA: TGTGCCAGCAGCTTGGGCCCCGGGACAGGGGAAGAGACCCAGTACTTC. This encodes CASSLGPGTGEETQYF.